The TCR beta chain described here comes from a study of CD8+CD57+ T cells in acquired aplastic anemia (dated by TCRdb to the late 2010s). Notes on the research overall: Extracted DNA from sorted CD4+ and CD8+ cells averaged about 3 ug, ranging from roughly 0.17 to 27.4 ug. A CD8+CD57+ expansion meant a frequency higher than the mean frequency seen in healthy subjects. On the study overall, not on this receptor specifically: Patients and healthy controls showed no significant difference in CD8+ Simpson's diversity (P=0.060). Although roughly 29 CD8+ CDR3 sequences were shared by patients and controls, these sequences appeared highly expressed in patients and within the immunodominant clones of patients.

TCR beta VDJ combination and CDR3 sequence profiling used genomic DNA as the template. TCR repertoire sequencing was run on an Illumina HiSeq 2000. On the authors' methods: TRBV/TRBJ rearrangement plots, CDR3 size and DJ length profiles, and Simpson's diversity index were used to evaluate the repertoires. Whichever DNA sequence was most abundant in the deep sequencing data was defined as the immunodominant clone. CDR3 amino acid sequences were screened for sharing across subjects and compared with published repertoires and the VDJdb database. Clones were called with MiXCR by TCRdb after fastp trimmed the public reads at Q25, and only in-frame beta chains were retained. Identical CDR3 proteins give one entry, which carries the most common genes and DNA. The V and J calls and clone size are TCRdb's, not the authors'. This sample lists about 120,000 distinct CDR3 sequences; 50% to 70% were detected once. Of the sample, 25% to 35% is held by the ten largest clones.

According to the germline V gene, CDR1 reads SQVTM and CDR2 reads ANQGSEA. V sheds 5 bases and J sheds 0 bases, leaving 8 bases between their ends. Taken from cysteine to phenylalanine, the CDR3 has 12 residues. The DNA shown is the 36-base CDR3, in frame from base 1. Patients chosen for sequencing had shown expansion of CD8+CD57+ cells by flow cytometry. Every patient had a diagnosis of severe acquired aplastic anemia based on International Study of Aplastic Anemia and Agranulocytosis and Camitta criteria. At the time blood was sampled, none of the patients had received any therapy. In the study, sorted CD4+ and CD8+ blood T cells from patients with severe aplastic anemia and from healthy subjects underwent deep sequencing of TCR repertoires. Patients were enrolled under clinicaltrials.gov protocols 00001620, 01623167, 00001397, 00071045, 00081523 and 00961064 in the USA. Ficoll-Paque density gradient centrifugation was used to isolate peripheral blood mononuclear cells. Before DNA extraction, CD4+ and CD8+ T cells were sorted by FACS or by magnetic beads.

Remarks on this clonotype: Which antigen it targets is not known. Base qualities are missing; no much larger clone stands one base away.

The sequence is built from TRBV29-1 and TRBJ2-7; there is no confident call for the D gene. The sample was sorted CD4+, CD8+, or CD8+CD57+ T cells (not recorded which) from PBMCs. The TCR was taken from a human donor with aplastic anemia. The nucleotide sequence reads as follows: TGCAGCGTTCTCCAGGACTCCTACGAGCAGTACTTC. It encodes CSVLQDSYEQYF.